Shown below are 23 T cell receptor beta chains from a single sample sequenced in a study of CD8+ T cells in alopecia areata. Extracted RNA was reverse transcribed into cDNA, the sequencing template. Profiled with immunoSEQ multiplex PCR; TCRdb holds only in-frame clones, not every one. The sample has nearly 200,000 clones, 58% seen once. The sample's treatment: oral pan-JAK inhibitor, 5-10 mg twice daily. The sample was CD4+ T cells sorted from blood, taken at week 24, from a patient treated with tofacitinib. The receptors were gathered from a human donor with alopecia areata.

This clone appeared a few times. The chain combines TRBV6-5 with TRBJ2-3; possible D gene TRBD1, 5 bases. The CDR3 extends over 14 amino acids. Germline-derived CDR1 and CDR2 are MNHEY and SVGAGI. V was trimmed by 6 bases and J by 2 bases, leaving 12 bases between them. The CDR3 DNA reads as TGTGCCAGCAGCCAGGGAAGAGACACAGATACGCAGTATTTT. Its protein is CASSQGRDTDTQYF.

V is TRBV29-1 and J is TRBJ1-1; D ambiguous. The CDR3 sequence is 12 residues long. Trimming stripped 4 bases from V and 3 bases from J, with 9 bases between. Germline loops: CDR1 SQVTM, CDR2 ANQGSEA. The CDR3 DNA sequence: TGCAGCGTTGCAAACGGTTACACTGAAGCTTTCTTT. It translates to CSVANGYTEAFF.

This chain connects TRBV10-3 to TRBJ2-5; TRBD2 aligns across 10 bases. The junction had 9 bases not matched to a gene; V was cut back by 0 bases and J by 5 bases. The germline V gene encodes CDR1 ENHRY and CDR2 SYGVKD. This CDR3 contains 17 residues. DNA for the CDR3: TGTGCCATCAGTGAGTCGATAAGCGGGAGGGCCACGGAGACCCAGTACTTC. Protein product: CAISESISGRATETQYF.

The chain couples TRBV5-4 to TRBJ2-5; weak D call: TRBD1 (5 bases). Germline-derived CDR1 and CDR2 are SGHNT and YYREEE (reference sequence). This CDR3 has 15 amino acids. Trimming shortened V by 0 bases and J by 0 bases, and 9 bases separated the two germline ends. The CDR3 DNA sequence: TGTGCCAGCAGCTTGGCCACAGGCGACCAAGAGACCCAGTACTTC. Residues: CASSLATGDQETQYF. Drawing the rest from reference TRBV5-4 and TRBJ2-5, the complete variable domain is ETGVTQSPTHLIKTRGQQVTLRCSSQSGHNTVSWYQQALGQGPQFIFQYYREEENGRGNFPPRFSGLQFPNYSSELNVNALELDDSALYLCASSLATGDQETQYFGPGTRLLVL.

This chain links TRBV28 with TRBJ1-4, with TRBD1 as a possible D gene (5 bases). V was clipped by 5 bases and J by 3 bases, with 10 bases between them. The germline CDR1 and CDR2 sequences are MDHEN and SYDVKM. The CDR3 has 14 amino acids. The CDR3 loop reads CASSGAPANEKLFF. In DNA, the CDR3 is TGTGCCAGCAGTGGGGCGCCGGCTAATGAAAAACTGTTTTTT.

The chain recombines TRBV7-9 with TRBJ2-5; possibly TRBD2 for D (6 bases). Germline CDR1 is SEHNR and CDR2 is FQNEAQ (reference sequence). The CDR3 is made up of 14 amino acids. V lost 3 bases and J 5 bases, leaving 13 bases between the germline ends. CDR3 loop: CASSFRRDQETQYF. The CDR3 DNA reads as TGTGCCAGCAGCTTCCGGAGGGATCAGGAGACCCAGTACTTC. Together with reference TRBV7-9 and TRBJ2-5, the CDR3 gives the full variable domain: DTGVSQNPRHKITKRGQNVTFRCDPISEHNRLYWYRQTLGQGPEFLTYFQNEAQLEKSRLLSDRFSAERPKGSFSTLEIQRTEQGDSAMYLCASSFRRDQETQYFGPGTRLLVL.

A few counts support this clone. The chain carries TRBV28 and TRBJ2-7; 9 nucleotides align to TRBD1. V gave up 3 bases and J gave up 0 bases; unmatched junction bases: 9. This CDR3 comprises 17 residues. Germline CDR1 is MDHEN and CDR2 is SYDVKM. DNA of the CDR3: TGTGCCAGCAGTTTGTCCCCCGGGACAGGGCACTCCTACGAGCAGTACTTC. It encodes CASSLSPGTGHSYEQYF.

The J gene is TRBJ2-1, the V gene TRBV28; 9 bases are a match to TRBD2. J gave up 0 bases and V 3 bases, and 3 bases lay outside the gene matches. The CDR3 loop spans 16 amino acids. Germline V gene lookup returns CDR1 MDHEN and CDR2 SYDVKM. In nucleotides, the CDR3 is TGTGCCAGCAGTTTGGCGGGAGGGGGCTCCTACAATGAGCAGTTCTTC. Translated: CASSLAGGGSYNEQFF.

The CDR3 DNA sequence: TGCGCCAGCAGCTTGGGCTCGCGGGAGGTGATCCACGAGCAGTACTTC. This translates into CASSLGSREVIHEQYF. This chain uses TRBV5-1 with TRBJ2-7, with 8 positions matching TRBD2. This CDR3 is built from 16 residues. CDR1 and CDR2 from the germline V gene are SGHRS and YFSETQ. With V trimmed by 0 bases and J by 5 bases, 10 bases remained unmatched.

This clone was counted only a few times. The CDR3 sequence is CASSLEAGGGETQYF. The CDR3 DNA is TGTGCCAGCAGCTTAGAAGCAGGGGGCGGAGAGACCCAGTACTTC. The chain combines TRBV7-9 with TRBJ2-5; TRBD1 aligns across 8 bases. V lost 1 base and J lost 4; bases outside the gene matches: 5. Germline-derived CDR1 and CDR2 are SEHNR and FQNEAQ (reference sequence). The CDR3 runs 15 residues. The whole variable domain, remainder taken from reference TRBV7-9 and TRBJ2-5, is DTGVSQNPRHKITKRGQNVTFRCDPISEHNRLYWYRQTLGQGPEFLTYFQNEAQLEKSRLLSDRFSAERPKGSFSTLEIQRTEQGDSAMYLCASSLEAGGGETQYFGPGTRLLVL.

V usage is TRBV5-4 and J usage is TRBJ2-6; tentative D call: TRBD1 (5 bases). Looked up from germline, CDR1 is SGHNT and CDR2 is YYREEE (reference sequence). The germline V and J ends were trimmed by 7 bases and 0 bases, with 17 bases remaining between them. The CDR3 runs to 17 residues. The CDR3 is CASASGAPTSGANVLTF. CDR3 nucleotide sequence: TGTGCCAGCGCCTCTGGGGCTCCAACCTCTGGGGCCAACGTCCTGACTTTC.

The chain couples TRBV10-3 to TRBJ2-2; D remains ambiguous. This CDR3 contains 13 residues. Germline V lookup: CDR1 ENHRY, CDR2 SYGVKD. Deletions cut 10 bases from V and 1 base from J, with 10 bases between. CDR3 nucleotides: TGTGCCAGCCGCGGATTGAACACCGGGGAGCTGTTTTTT. Protein: CASRGLNTGELFF.

This clone was counted only a few times. The gene calls are TRBV9 and TRBJ1-1, with D hard to call. The CDR3 length is 13 residues. In germline, CDR1 is SGDLS, CDR2 YYNGEE. The V end lost 0 bases, the J end lost 3 bases, and 6 bases lay between the germline ends. Written as DNA, the CDR3 is TGTGCCAGCAGCGTAGGTTCGGACACTGAAGCTTTCTTT. Translation: CASSVGSDTEAFF.

This chain joins TRBV6-6 and TRBJ2-3; maybe TRBD2 (5 bases). Trimming left V 6 bases short and J 5 bases short, with 15 bases between. The CDR3 contains 14 residues. Germline V gene lookup returns CDR1 MNHNY and CDR2 SVGAGI (reference sequence). The DNA for the CDR3 is TGTGCCAGCAGCGGTGGCGGGTCCGGAGATACGCAGTATTTT. Encoded protein: CASSGGGSGDTQYF.

This chain joins TRBV15 and TRBJ2-1, with D maybe TRBD2 (5 bases). Germline values: CDR1 LNHNV, CDR2 YYDKDF (reference sequence). The CDR3 loop spans 14 amino acids. V was shortened by 0 bases and J by 7 bases, with 10 bases between the two germline ends. For the CDR3, the DNA is TGTGCCACCAGCAGAGATCACCGAGGGAATGAGCAGTTCTTC. Protein sequence: CATSRDHRGNEQFF.

The rearrangement links TRBV19 to TRBJ2-3; D gene ambiguous. Looked up from germline, CDR1 is LNHDA and CDR2 is SQIVND (reference sequence). This CDR3 contains 14 residues. The ends were cut back, 4 bases at V and 2 bases at J, with 10 bases in the middle. The CDR3 region is CASSNDRNTDTQYF. The CDR3 DNA is TGTGCCAGTAGTAATGACCGCAACACAGATACGCAGTATTTT.

This chain links TRBV9 with TRBJ2-7; 7 nucleotides align to TRBD2. V shed 3 bases, J shed 2 bases, and the junction held 11 bases outside the gene matches. There are 16 residues in the CDR3. Germline V CDR1 and CDR2: SGDLS, YYNGEE. The DNA for the CDR3 is TGTGCCAGCAGCGCCGAAGATAGCGGGTTCCCCTACGAGCAGTACTTC. Translated, it gives CASSAEDSGFPYEQYF.

The V call is TRBV30, the J call TRBJ1-5, with D uncertain. V lost 0 bases and J 0 bases, leaving 9 bases between the germline ends. Germline lookup yields CDR1 GTSNPN and CDR2 SVGIG (reference sequence). The CDR3 is 15 residues long. The CDR3 DNA sequence: TGTGCCTGGAGTGTACGGTCCTTTAGCAATCAGCCCCAGCATTTT. Protein: CAWSVRSFSNQPQHF.

This rearrangement joins TRBV29-1 to TRBJ1-1, with 9 bases matching TRBD1. CDR3 length: 13 amino acids. The junction had 10 bases not matched to a gene; V was cut back by 7 bases and J by 7 bases. CDR1 SQVTM and CDR2 ANQGSEA come from the germline V gene. Here the CDR3 reads CSGYRGRQDEAFF. The CDR3 nucleotides are TGCAGCGGATACAGGGGGCGCCAGGATGAAGCTTTCTTT.

The chain is built from TRBV25-1 and TRBJ2-7; 10 bases map to TRBD2. CDR3 size: 15 residues. Looked up from germline, CDR1 is MGHDK and CDR2 is SYGVNS. Trimming at V came to 6 bases and at J to 0 bases, leaving 5 bases not matched to a gene. The CDR3 reads CASRSGLADSYEQYF. CDR3 in DNA: TGTGCCAGCAGGAGCGGACTAGCGGACTCCTACGAGCAGTACTTC.

The chain recombines TRBV7-2 with TRBJ2-1; D unclear. The CDR3 spans 14 residues. V was trimmed by 3 bases and J by 3 bases, leaving 9 bases between them. In germline, CDR1 is SGHTA, CDR2 FQGNSA. CDR3: CASSFSLDYNEQFF. The CDR3 nucleotides are TGTGCCAGCAGCTTTAGCTTAGACTACAATGAGCAGTTCTTC.

V is TRBV7-6 and J is TRBJ2-3; 8 bases line up with TRBD2. Germline V gene lookup returns CDR1 SGHVS and CDR2 FNYEAQ. This CDR3 has 16 amino acids. V was pared by 2 bases and J by 4 bases, with 8 bases of the junction left unmatched. Here the CDR3 DNA reads TGTGCCAGCAGCTTAAACAGCGGGGGTTCTGCAGATACGCAGTATTTT. Its protein is CASSLNSGGSADTQYF.

The V gene is TRBV11-2, the J gene TRBJ2-5; 10 bases fit TRBD2. J was trimmed by 4 bases and V by 4 bases; bases with no gene match: 3. CDR1 SGHAT and CDR2 FQNNGV come from the germline V gene. The CDR3 contains 14 residues. The CDR3 reads CASSSQRGGETQYF. The CDR3, as DNA: TGTGCCAGCAGCTCCCAGCGGGGGGGAGAGACCCAGTACTTC.